The TCR beta chain described here comes from a study of T-cell memory formation after mild COVID-19 (dated by TCRdb to 2020 to 2022). Context from the whole study: Most TCR sequence clusters were specific to one of the two donors. In two donors, T-cell clones that expanded and contracted after mild COVID-19 were followed by sequencing TCRalpha and TCRbeta repertoires longitudinally. Two young, previously healthy adult volunteers made up the cohort, one male and one female.

For this clonotype: The clone's antigen remains unknown. One base away there is no much larger clone; base qualities are not given.

Ficoll-Paque density gradient centrifugation was the method used to isolate PBMCs. The run used an Illumina NovaSeq 6000. TCRalpha and TCRbeta cDNA libraries were constructed by 5'RACE with constant-segment primers, with sample barcodes and unique molecular identifiers being introduced. RNA was extracted from every sample with Trizol reagent. Library amplification was performed in two PCR steps, and a second sample barcode and Illumina TruSeq adapters were introduced in the second step. Sequencing of the libraries was done on an Illumina NovaSeq, producing 2 x 150 bp paired-end reads. Regarding the original processing steps: With migec v1.2.7, reads were demultiplexed and then collapsed into UMI-guided consensus sequences. Using mixcr v2.1.11, UMI consensuses were aligned to TRA and TRB V and J templates and then assembled into clonotypes. Expanded or contracted clonotypes were those called significant by both edgeR and NoisET, with noise models trained on biological replicates. For edgeR calls, a false discovery rate-adjusted p below 0.01 and a log2 fold-change threshold of 1 were applied. As an exploratory analysis of dynamics, PCA with hierarchical clustering was applied to max-normalized trajectories of the 1000 most abundant clonotypes. Each responding clone was given a CD4 or CD8 phenotype based on the CD4+ and CD8+ repertoires, which had been sequenced separately. Using fastp trimming at Q25 and MiXCR clonotype assembly, TCRdb reanalyzed the public sequencing data and kept in-frame beta chains. When rows share a CDR3 protein, they turn into one entry using the most common DNA and genes. Here the V and J calls rest on TCRdb's processing, not on the authors' analysis. The sample table holds 310,000 or so distinct CDR3 sequences, of which about 15% were seen once. 22% of the sample is in the top ten clones.

V is clipped by 8 bases and J by 5 bases, and the sequence between their germline boundaries is 22 bases long. There are 15 amino acids in the CDR3, from cysteine to phenylalanine inclusive. The CDR3 DNA has 45 bases and is translated from base 1. The germline V gene sets CDR1 to SGHDN and CDR2 to FVKESK. Findings and caveats that apply to the study as a whole: Some responding clones were found in pre-infection memory, which suggests that pre-existing cross-reactive memory T cells took part in the SARS-CoV-2 response. Only two mild cases were covered in the study, and larger cohorts including severe cases with pre-infection samples were considered necessary. Contracting CD4+ clones turned up mainly in the CM and EM memory subsets, whereas EMRA was where CD8+ clones were enriched. The second-wave clones that peaked on day 37 were not confirmed to be SARS-CoV-2 specific. Clones contracting from day 15 to 85 had balanced CD4/CD8 phenotypes, while a second wave expanding from day 15 to 37 was biased towards CD4+.

What was sequenced was PBMCs or a T cell subset sorted from them (not recorded which). The rearrangement joined TRBV14 to TRBJ2-7; 5 matching bases give a weak D call of TRBD2. The sequence was obtained from a man in his late teens or twenties who had mild COVID-19 (a few samples of this study predate the infection). The sample titles of this study are shuffled in the database, so cell type and time point are left out; the donor was told from shared clones. CDR3 loop: CASSPRLGAGDEQYF. The nucleotide sequence reads TGTGCCAGCTCACCAAGGCTGGGCGCGGGCGACGAGCAGTACTTC.